The 21 T cell receptor beta chains in this list originate from one sample, sequenced in a study of control samples from healthy donors and cancer patients. Sequenced by immunoSEQ multiplex PCR; TCRdb stores in-frame clones only, minus some. The table lists 150,000 to 200,000 clones, 90% to 95% of them singletons. The sample taken for sequencing was PBMCs. These receptors were collected from a man aged 60-69 years with colorectal cancer.

V usage is TRBV29-1 and J usage is TRBJ2-1, with 8 nucleotides matching TRBD1. CDR1 is SQVTM, CDR2 ANQGSEA, per germline. The CDR3 contains 14 residues. Trimming cost V 6 bases and J 6 bases; bases outside gene matches: 10. CDR3 sequence reads: CSVGQGPTGNEQFF. DNA of the CDR3: TGCAGCGTAGGACAGGGACCAACTGGCAATGAGCAGTTCTTC.

This clone was counted only a few times. The chain has TRBV19 and TRBJ1-5; 7 bases are shared with TRBD1. Germline CDR1 and CDR2: LNHDA and SQIVND (reference sequence). Trimming at V came to 5 bases and at J to 6 bases, leaving 4 bases not matched to a gene. The CDR3 totals 13 residues. The CDR3 DNA is TGTGCCAGTAGTCGACAGGGTGGTCAGCCCCAGCATTTT. As protein: CASSRQGGQPQHF.

The chain combines TRBV6-2 or TRBV6-3 with TRBJ2-3; 8 nucleotides agree with TRBD1. Losses at the gene ends were 1 base for V and 4 bases for J; bases not matched to a gene: 7. Looked up from germline, CDR1 is MNHEY and CDR2 is SVGEGT. This CDR3 has 16 residues. CDR3 sequence (DNA): TGTGCCAGCAGTTACTGGGGGGACAGGATACCAGATACGCAGTATTTT. It encodes CASSYWGDRIPDTQYF.

The chain carries TRBV6-5 and TRBJ1-5, with D unresolved. Trimming stripped 7 bases from V and 0 bases from J, with 13 bases between. CDR1 and CDR2 from the germline V gene are MNHEY and SVGAGI. The CDR3 covers 15 residues. CDR3 protein: CASMAGSYSNQPQHF. CDR3 nucleotides: TGTGCCAGCATGGCCGGGTCTTATAGCAATCAGCCCCAGCATTTT.

The chain combines TRBV29-1 with TRBJ2-1, with 8 bases identical to TRBD2. The CDR3 totals 11 residues. Germline V CDR1 and CDR2: SQVTM, ANQGSEA. V dropped 7 bases and J dropped 9; count of bases not matched to a gene: 5. The CDR3 DNA follows: TGCAGCGCCCCGGGGGGGGCTGAGCAGTTCTTC. Amino acid sequence: CSAPGGAEQFF.

This chain links TRBV18 with TRBJ2-7; 8 bases map to TRBD1. The ends lost 5 bases at V and 2 bases at J; junction bases unmatched: 5. The CDR3 covers 14 residues. Germline CDR1 reads KGHSH; CDR2 reads LQKENI. CDR3 in amino acids: CASSKDRVAYEQYF. The CDR3 DNA reads as TGTGCCAGCTCAAAGGACAGGGTAGCCTACGAGCAGTACTTC. The variable domain in full, completed from reference TRBV18 and TRBJ2-7, reads NAGVMQNPRHLVRRRGQEARLRCSPMKGHSHVYWYRQLPEEGLKFMVYLQKENIIDESGMPKERFSAEFPKEGPSILRIQQVVRGDSAAYFCASSKDRVAYEQYFGPGTRLTVT.

The rearrangement links TRBV19 to TRBJ1-5, with D tentatively TRBD1 (6 bases). From germline, CDR1 is LNHDA and CDR2 SQIVND (reference sequence). Trimming took off 4 bases at V and 2 bases at J, with 18 bases between the two ends. The length of the CDR3 is 17 residues. Here the CDR3 DNA reads TGTGCCAGTAGTAGAGGGTCAGGGGTTGCTGGCAATCAGCCCCAGCATTTT. Translated, it gives CASSRGSGVAGNQPQHF.

CDR3 sequence: CASSIGTGNSPLHF. The DNA of the CDR3 is TGTGCCAGTAGTATAGGCACAGGGAATTCACCCCTCCACTTT. The chain recombines TRBV19 with TRBJ1-6; perhaps TRBD1 as D (6 bases). Germline values: CDR1 LNHDA, CDR2 SQIVND (reference sequence). Trimming removed 1 base at V and 7 bases at J, with 8 bases between. There are 14 residues in the CDR3.

V gene TRBV19 combines with J gene TRBJ1-2, with 10 bases lining up with TRBD1. The J segment lost 4 bases and the V segment lost 7 bases, leaving 3 bases of the junction unmatched. Germline V gene lookup returns CDR1 LNHDA and CDR2 SQIVND (reference sequence). The CDR3 covers 13 residues. As DNA, the CDR3 is TGTGCCAGTAAAAGGACAGGGGGCTATGGCTACACCTTC. Translated: CASKRTGGYGYTF.

The rearrangement joins TRBV6-2 or TRBV6-3 to TRBJ2-4; 10 bases align to TRBD1. This CDR3 is built from 16 residues. The V gene's germline CDR1 is MNHEY and CDR2 SVGEGT. Trimming removed 5 bases from V and 0 bases from J; junction bases left unmatched: 4. The CDR3 here is CASSRQGAGAKNIQYF. The CDR3 bases are TGTGCCAGCAGTCGACAGGGGGCTGGAGCCAAAAACATTCAGTACTTC.

The V gene is TRBV3-1 (or the pseudogene TRBV3-2), the J gene TRBJ2-7; D is undetermined. Trimming left V 0 bases short and J 0 bases short, with 9 bases between. The CDR3 spans 15 residues. CDR1 is LGHDT, CDR2 YNNKEL, per germline (reference sequence). As DNA, the CDR3 is TGTGCCAGCAGCCAAGACAGCCTGAGCTCCTACGAGCAGTACTTC. The encoded protein is CASSQDSLSSYEQYF.

The chain couples TRBV12-3 or TRBV12-4 to TRBJ1-4; 7 bases match TRBD1. The length of the CDR3 is 13 residues. The J segment lost 7 bases and the V segment lost 4 bases, leaving 3 bases of the junction unmatched. CDR3 sequence reads: CASSSGQVEKLFF. The CDR3, as DNA: TGTGCCAGCAGTTCCGGACAGGTTGAAAAACTGTTTTTT.

The chain carries TRBV10-3 and TRBJ2-1, with 7 positions matching TRBD2. This CDR3 has 14 amino acids. The germline V gene has CDR1 ENHRY and CDR2 SYGVKD. V gave up 3 bases and J gave up 6 bases; unmatched junction bases: 5. Here the CDR3 reads CAISDQTSFNEQFF. The CDR3 DNA sequence: TGTGCCATCAGTGATCAGACTAGCTTCAATGAGCAGTTCTTC.

In DNA form, the CDR3 reads TGTGCCAGCAGCCGTGGTGGGGACCGCTCCTACAATGAGCAGTTCTTC. It encodes CASSRGGDRSYNEQFF. The V gene is TRBV14, the J gene TRBJ2-1, with D perhaps given as TRBD1 or TRBD2 (5 bases each). Between the trimmed V and J ends, which lost 4 bases and 0 bases, there was a span of 13 bases. Germline V gene lookup returns CDR1 SGHDN and CDR2 FVKESK. The CDR3 length is 16 residues.

This rearrangement joins TRBV3-1 (or the pseudogene TRBV3-2) to TRBJ1-2, with D possibly matching TRBD1 (6 bases). Germline V CDR1 and CDR2: LGHDT, YNNKEL (reference sequence). This CDR3 spans 14 amino acids. V lost 6 bases and J 7 bases, leaving 18 bases between the germline ends. CDR3 sequence reads: CASSFSTGKVGYTF. For the CDR3, the DNA is TGTGCCAGCAGTTTTTCGACAGGTAAGGTTGGCTACACCTTC.

The chain links TRBV19 to TRBJ2-2; possibly TRBD1 for D (6 bases). The germline CDR1 and CDR2 sequences are LNHDA and SQIVND (reference sequence). This CDR3 comprises 14 residues. V shed 6 bases and J shed 6 bases, with 14 bases lying between them. The CDR3 protein is CASRLNRESGELFF. The CDR3 region has the DNA TGTGCCAGTAGACTAAACAGGGAATCCGGGGAGCTGTTTTTT.

The table lists this clone with a count of one. The CDR3 here is CASSVGVGNTEAFF. The CDR3 DNA sequence: TGTGCCAGCAGCGTAGGTGTTGGGAACACTGAAGCTTTCTTT. This rearrangement joins TRBV9 to TRBJ1-1; D is uncertain. V gave up 0 bases and J gave up 1 base, with 7 bases separating them. The CDR3 totals 14 residues. CDR1 is SGDLS, CDR2 YYNGEE, per germline.

Here the CDR3 reads CASSPNGGTYEQYF. The CDR3 region has the DNA TGTGCCAGCTCACCTAACGGGGGGACCTACGAGCAGTACTTC. V usage is TRBV18 and J usage is TRBJ2-7, with 7 bases identical to TRBD2. Germline V gene data show CDR1 as KGHSH and CDR2 as LQKENI. The CDR3 consists of 14 residues. Trimming took 3 bases from V and 2 from J; bases not matched to a gene: 4.

The V and J genes are TRBV6-2 or TRBV6-3 and TRBJ1-1; the match to TRBD1 covers 8 bases. V lost 2 bases and J lost 4; bases outside the gene matches: 0. CDR3 length: 13 residues. Germline assignment: CDR1 MNHEY and CDR2 SVGEGT. CDR3: CASSYTGGTEAFF. CDR3 bases: TGTGCCAGCAGTTACACAGGGGGCACTGAAGCTTTCTTT.

The CDR3 region has the DNA TGTGCCAGCTCATCAGAGGTAGATAATTCACCCCTCCACTTT. Residues: CASSSEVDNSPLHF. The chain employs TRBV18 and TRBJ1-6; no firm D call. This CDR3 has 14 residues. The germline CDR1 and CDR2 sequences are KGHSH and LQKENI. V was clipped by 5 bases and J by 5 bases, with 10 bases between them.

The genes are TRBV24-1 and TRBJ1-1; 7 bases are shared with TRBD1. In germline, CDR1 is KGHDR, CDR2 SFDVKD. Germline trimming cut 7 bases from V and 1 base from J; bases unmatched to any gene: 5. There are 14 residues in the CDR3. The CDR3 region is CATRGDSANTEAFF. CDR3 in DNA: TGTGCCACCAGGGGGGACAGCGCGAACACTGAAGCTTTCTTT.